These 20 T cell receptor beta chains were all obtained from the same sample, sequenced in a study of T-cell memory formation after mild COVID-19. Each CDR3 protein gets one entry after TCRdb re-called the 5' RACE reads with MiXCR. Counted here are tens of thousands of distinct CDR3 sequences, 25% to 35% occurring once; the ten biggest clones make up roughly 43%. Sequences were obtained from PBMCs or a T cell subset sorted from them (not recorded which). Every receptor here comes from a man younger than 30 who had mild COVID-19 (a few samples of this study predate the infection). Cell type and time point are not known.

In this sample, this clonotype turned up a few times. The V and J genes are TRBV6-6 and TRBJ1-3, with unresolved D. Germline CDR1 and CDR2: MNHNY and SVGAGI (reference sequence). V was clipped by 2 bases and J by 2 bases, with 7 bases between them. The CDR3 covers 14 residues. The CDR3 nucleotides are TGTGCCAGCAGTTACGTCGCTACTGGAAACACCATATATTTT. It specifies CASSYVATGNTIYF.

The V and J genes are TRBV6-6 and TRBJ2-3; weak D call: TRBD2 (5 bases). V was shortened by 2 bases and J by 2 bases, with 11 bases between the two germline ends. Germline-derived CDR1 and CDR2 are MNHNY and SVGAGI (reference sequence). The CDR3 totals 15 residues. The CDR3 spells CASSYPSYATDTQYF. The DNA for the CDR3 is TGTGCCAGCAGTTACCCTAGCTATGCCACAGATACGCAGTATTTT.

This clonotype has just a few counts. This chain joins TRBV10-3 and TRBJ2-3; D is uncertain. V lost 5 bases and J 0 bases, leaving 6 bases between the germline ends. This CDR3 is built from 13 residues. Germline-derived CDR1 and CDR2 are ENHRY and SYGVKD. The CDR3 protein is CAISTESTDTQYF. In DNA form, the CDR3 reads TGTGCCATCAGTACAGAGAGCACAGATACGCAGTATTTT.

This chain joins TRBV6-5 and TRBJ2-6; D remains unclear. Germline V CDR1 and CDR2: MNHEY, SVGAGI. V lost 0 bases, J lost 5 bases, and 8 bases lay in between. The CDR3 totals 15 residues. CDR3 sequence reads: CASSYSVVWANVLTF. The CDR3 DNA reads as TGTGCCAGCAGTTACTCGGTGGTCTGGGCCAACGTCCTGACTTTC.

This clonotype was found a few times. This chain uses TRBV5-1 with TRBJ2-1, with D possibly matching TRBD2 (5 bases). Germline CDR1 and CDR2: SGHRS and YFSETQ. The CDR3 length is 14 residues. Trimming removed 0 bases at V and 9 bases at J, with 13 bases between. The CDR3 reads CASSLGAAGSEQFF. DNA for the CDR3: TGCGCCAGCAGCTTGGGGGCGGCGGGTAGTGAGCAGTTCTTC.

This clonotype occurred a few times. The chain is built from TRBV20-1 and TRBJ1-5; D gene ambiguous. The ends were cut back, 0 bases at V and 9 bases at J, with 21 bases in the middle. In germline, CDR1 is DFQATT, CDR2 SNEGSKA (reference sequence). This CDR3 spans 16 amino acids. DNA of the CDR3: TGCAGTGCTAGAGATCTGGAGGGCAGGACCAATTCGCCCCAGCATTTT. Its translation: CSARDLEGRTNSPQHF.

This sequence joins TRBV2 and TRBJ2-5, with D perhaps TRBD1 or TRBD2 (5 bases each). The V end lost 1 base, the J end lost 2 bases, and 14 bases lay between the germline ends. Germline CDR1 SNHLY, CDR2 FYNNEI. CDR3 size: 16 residues. The CDR3 reads CASSEVAAGRQETQYF. In nucleotides, the CDR3 is TGTGCCAGCAGTGAAGTCGCGGCAGGGAGACAAGAGACCCAGTACTTC. The variable domain in full, completed from reference TRBV2 and TRBJ2-5, reads EPEVTQTPSHQVTQMGQEVILRCVPISNHLYFYWYRQILGQKVEFLVSFYNNEISEKSEIFDDQFSVERPDGSNFTLKIRSTKLEDSAMYFCASSEVAAGRQETQYFGPGTRLLVL.

The chain carries TRBV4-1 and TRBJ2-2; a weak D match, TRBD1 (6 bases). V lost 3 bases and J lost 0, with 14 bases in between. Germline V gives CDR1 MGHRA, CDR2 YSYEKL. This CDR3 comprises 17 residues. CDR3 bases: TGCGCCAGCAGCCACCGCCTGGACAGTCCGAACACCGGGGAGCTGTTTTTT. Its protein product is CASSHRLDSPNTGELFF.

The CDR3 sequence: CASSFSRNTGELFF. The CDR3 nucleotides read TGCGCCAGCAGCTTTTCAAGGAACACCGGGGAGCTGTTTTTT. The chain joins TRBV5-1 to TRBJ2-2; no firm D call. CDR1 SGHRS and CDR2 YFSETQ come from the germline V gene. Trimming took off 2 bases at V and 1 base at J, with 6 bases between the two ends. The CDR3 loop spans 14 amino acids.

CDR3 bases: TGTGCCAGCAGCATTCGTAGAACAGATACGCAGTATTTT. This encodes CASSIRRTDTQYF. The J gene is TRBJ2-3, the V gene TRBV7-8; no firm D call. CDR3 length: 13 residues. The V end lost 5 bases, the J end lost 3 bases, and 9 bases lay between the germline ends. Germline CDR1 SGHVS, CDR2 FQNEAQ.

The chain is built from TRBV13 and TRBJ2-1; D may match TRBD1 or TRBD2 (6 bases each). The CDR3 has 16 amino acids. Trimming cost V 6 bases and J 9 bases, with 24 bases left between them. CDR1 PRHDT and CDR2 FYEKMQ come from the germline V gene (reference sequence). The CDR3 loop is CASRQPGHWVEGEQFF. As DNA, the CDR3 is TGTGCCAGCAGACAACCGGGACACTGGGTGGAGGGTGAGCAGTTCTTC.

The chain links TRBV4-1 to TRBJ2-3; a possible D gene is TRBD1 (5 bases). The CDR3 has 13 amino acids. CDR1 is MGHRA and CDR2 is YSYEKL in the germline V gene. With 5 bases removed from V and 4 bases from J, the gap between germline ends came to 10 bases. The CDR3 DNA reads as TGCGCCAGCAGCTCCAGGGTGGCAGATACGCAGTATTTT. Amino acids: CASSSRVADTQYF.

This clonotype has a handful of counts. As DNA, the CDR3 is TGTGCCAGCAGTGCCGGTTTCGTGCAGTACTTC. It codes for CASSAGFVQYF. The V call is TRBV27, the J call TRBJ2-7; D uncertain. The CDR3 runs 11 residues. Germline values: CDR1 MNHEY, CDR2 SMNVEV (reference sequence). V lost 5 bases, J lost 9 bases, and 11 bases lay in between.

This clonotype was counted between two and nine times. This sequence joins TRBV4-1 and TRBJ2-7; D possibly corresponds to TRBD2 (5 bases). This CDR3 is 14 amino acids long. Germline V CDR1 and CDR2: MGHRA, YSYEKL. Trimming left V 3 bases short and J 3 bases short, with 12 bases between. CDR3 protein: CASSQNEGSYEQYF. CDR3 bases: TGCGCCAGCAGCCAGAATGAGGGCAGCTACGAGCAGTACTTC.

The J gene is TRBJ2-4, the V gene TRBV20-1; D gene unclear. V was trimmed by 5 bases and J by 6 bases, leaving 11 bases between them. The V gene's germline CDR1 is DFQATT and CDR2 SNEGSKA (reference sequence). The CDR3 totals 12 residues. The CDR3 DNA reads TGCAGTGCTGGTTCTTTTCGAAACATTCAGTACTTC. This gives the protein CSAGSFRNIQYF.

CDR3 nucleotides: TGTGCCAGCAGGGAACAGGGAGTTGTCTCCTACGAGCAGTACGTC. Amino acid sequence: CASREQGVVSYEQYV. This chain links TRBV6-1 with TRBJ2-7; maybe TRBD1 (6 bases). The CDR3 is made up of 15 amino acids. Trimming cost V 6 bases and J 0 bases, with 15 bases left between them. Germline-derived CDR1 and CDR2 are MNHNS and SASEGT.

This rearrangement joins TRBV10-3 to TRBJ2-5; 7 bases map to TRBD2. From germline, CDR1 is ENHRY and CDR2 SYGVKD. This CDR3 is 14 amino acids long. The V gene end was trimmed by 5 bases and the J gene end by 5 bases; junction bases not matched to a gene: 8. This CDR3 reads CAISPGRAVETQYF. The CDR3 DNA sequence: TGTGCCATCAGTCCAGGGAGGGCTGTGGAGACCCAGTACTTC.

This clonotype occurred a few times. V gene TRBV9 combines with J gene TRBJ2-1; 8 nucleotides align to TRBD2. The V and J ends lost 7 bases and 8 bases, in that order; junction bases with no gene match: 5. The V gene's germline CDR1 is SGDLS and CDR2 YYNGEE. This CDR3 is 12 amino acids long. The CDR3 bases are TGTGCCAGCTCGGGGGGGCCTCATGAGCAGTTCTTC. Its translation: CASSGGPHEQFF. The full variable domain, rest sourced from reference TRBV9 and TRBJ2-1, is DSGVTQTPKHLITATGQRVTLRCSPRSGDLSVYWYQQSLDQGLQFLIQYYNGEERAKGNILERFSAQQFPDLHSELNLSSLELGDSALYFCASSGGPHEQFFGPGTRLTVL.

This clonotype has just a few counts. V usage is TRBV6-1 and J usage is TRBJ2-1; 8 bases line up with TRBD1. Trimming removed 5 bases from V and 7 bases from J; junction bases left unmatched: 10. This CDR3 has 15 amino acids. The germline CDR1 and CDR2 sequences are MNHNS and SASEGT. The chain's CDR3 is CASSKIRGLRNEQFF. In DNA, the CDR3 is TGTGCCAGCAGTAAGATCAGGGGGCTAAGGAATGAGCAGTTCTTC.

The rearrangement joins TRBV4-1 to TRBJ2-7; 7 bases align to TRBD2. This CDR3 has 15 residues. With V trimmed by 1 base and J by 3 bases, 6 bases remained unmatched. Germline assignment: CDR1 MGHRA and CDR2 YSYEKL. The CDR3 DNA reads TGCGCCAGCAGCCAAGTACCGGGAGGTGACTACGAGCAGTACTTC. As protein: CASSQVPGGDYEQYF.